Below, 6 T cell receptor beta chains from the same sample are listed, as sequenced in a study of a mutant IDH1 vaccine in newly diagnosed glioma. No antigen has been assigned to these receptors. Method: immunoSEQ multiplex PCR; TCRdb's copy keeps in-frame clones and lacks some. Of some 50,000 clones listed, less than 75% are singletons. Described time point: week 47, end of study. Every vaccine dose comprised 300 ug of mutant IDH1 20-mer peptide plus topical imiquimod. This sample comprised peripheral blood mononuclear cells (PBMCs), obtained from a glioma patient whose treatment included an IDH1 peptide vaccine. These receptors all come from a man aged 40-55 years with glioma. Some clones in this sample may be carry-over from other donors' samples.

V is TRBV6-5 and J is TRBJ1-4; 8 bases fit TRBD1. Germline values: CDR1 MNHEY, CDR2 SVGAGI. With 2 bases clipped from V and 9 bases from J, the junction kept 5 bases outside the gene matches. The CDR3 covers 14 residues. The CDR3 bases are TGTGCCAGCAGTTACCGGCAGGGGGCACAAAAACTGTTTTTT. Its protein product is CASSYRQGAQKLFF.

In this sample, this clone turned up once. J is TRBJ1-1 and V is TRBV4-1, with TRBD1 matching 10 bases. The germline CDR1 and CDR2 sequences are MGHRA and YSYEKL. With V trimmed by 4 bases and J by 5 bases, 4 bases remained unmatched. The CDR3 contains 14 residues. CDR3 sequence: CASSRGQGTTEAFF. Written as DNA, the CDR3 is TGCGCCAGCAGCCGGGGACAGGGGACGACTGAAGCTTTCTTT.

The V call is TRBV5-1, the J call TRBJ1-3; D uncertain. V lost 3 bases and J 0 bases, leaving 13 bases between the germline ends. This CDR3 is built from 16 residues. Germline V gives CDR1 SGHRS, CDR2 YFSETQ. The CDR3 DNA follows: TGCGCCAGCAGCTCCCAAGGTGTTAGCTCTGGAAACACCATATATTTT. Its translation is CASSSQGVSSGNTIYF.

The chain recombines TRBV7-8 with TRBJ1-4; tentative D call: TRBD1 (6 bases). There are 15 residues in the CDR3. Trimming pared 2 bases from V and 8 bases from J, leaving 15 bases between. CDR1 is SGHVS and CDR2 is FQNEAQ in the germline V gene. The CDR3 bases are TGTGCCAGCAGCTTAAGGTACGGGACAACGGAAAAACTGTTTTTT. It translates to CASSLRYGTTEKLFF.

V usage is TRBV9 and J usage is TRBJ1-3; possibly TRBD1 for D (5 bases). There are 15 residues in the CDR3. Per germline, CDR1 SGDLS and CDR2 YYNGEE. Trimming shortened V by 2 bases and J by 3 bases, and 12 bases separated the two germline ends. The CDR3 nucleotides are TGTGCCAGCAGCGTGGGTAGGGACGGTGGAAACACCATATATTTT. This sequence encodes CASSVGRDGGNTIYF. The whole variable domain, remainder taken from reference TRBV9 and TRBJ1-3, is DSGVTQTPKHLITATGQRVTLRCSPRSGDLSVYWYQQSLDQGLQFLIQYYNGEERAKGNILERFSAQQFPDLHSELNLSSLELGDSALYFCASSVGRDGGNTIYFGEGSWLTVV.

The CDR3 coding sequence is TGTGCCAGCAGCCCTGAGTACCAAGAGACCCAGTACTTC. Translation gives CASSPEYQETQYF. This chain links TRBV5-4 with TRBJ2-5; D call uncertain. The germline V and J ends were trimmed by 4 bases and 0 bases, with 7 bases remaining between them. CDR1 is SGHNT and CDR2 is YYREEE in the germline V gene (reference sequence). This CDR3 has 13 amino acids.